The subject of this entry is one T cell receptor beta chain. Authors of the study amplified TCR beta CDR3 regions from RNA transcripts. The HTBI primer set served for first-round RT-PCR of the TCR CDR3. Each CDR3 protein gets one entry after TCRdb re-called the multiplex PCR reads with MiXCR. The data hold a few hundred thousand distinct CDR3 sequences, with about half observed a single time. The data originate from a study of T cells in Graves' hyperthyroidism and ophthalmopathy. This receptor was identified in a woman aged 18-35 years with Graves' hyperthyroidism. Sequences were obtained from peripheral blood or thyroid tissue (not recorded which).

The CDR3 nucleotides read TGTGCCATGAAGACTAGCGAGGGCGACGAGCAGTACTTC. Residues: CAMKTSEGDEQYF. V usage is TRBV10-3 and J usage is TRBJ2-7; 8 bases match TRBD2. Per the germline V gene, CDR1 is ENHRY and CDR2 is SYGVKD. The CDR3 totals 13 residues. The J segment lost 5 bases and the V segment lost 9 bases, leaving 9 bases of the junction unmatched.